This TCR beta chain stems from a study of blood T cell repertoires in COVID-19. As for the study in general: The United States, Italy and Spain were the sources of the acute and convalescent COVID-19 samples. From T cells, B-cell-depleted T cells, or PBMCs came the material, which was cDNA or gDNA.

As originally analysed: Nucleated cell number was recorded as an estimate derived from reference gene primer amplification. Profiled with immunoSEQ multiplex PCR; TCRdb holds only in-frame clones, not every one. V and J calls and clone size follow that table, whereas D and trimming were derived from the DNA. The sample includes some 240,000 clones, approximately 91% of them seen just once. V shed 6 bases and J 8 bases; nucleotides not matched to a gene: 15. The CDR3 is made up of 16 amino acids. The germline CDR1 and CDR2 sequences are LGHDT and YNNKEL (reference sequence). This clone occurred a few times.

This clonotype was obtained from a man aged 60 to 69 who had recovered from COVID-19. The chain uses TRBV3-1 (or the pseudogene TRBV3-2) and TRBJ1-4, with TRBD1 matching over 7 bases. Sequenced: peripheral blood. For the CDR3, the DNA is TGTGCCAGCAGGACCACGGGGCAGGGGGTCGGAGAAAAACTGTTTTTT. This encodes CASRTTGQGVGEKLFF.